This section outlines one T cell receptor (beta chain) sequence together with its context. These data come from a study of cytomegalovirus exposure and HLA in healthy donors. PCR primers comprised 60 Vbeta and 13 Jbeta primers. TCRdb keeps only in-frame clones here, not all; method: immunoSEQ multiplex PCR. The table records roughly 110,000 clones, roughly three quarters of them present only once. The sequencing sample was made of PBMCs. The clonotype was recovered from a man aged 18 to 29 in good health and CMV-seronegative.

CDR3 residues: CASSLVGLAGADTQYF. CDR3 nucleotide sequence: TGTGCCAGCAGTTTAGTGGGACTAGCGGGGGCAGATACGCAGTATTTT. The chain recombines TRBV27 with TRBJ2-3; 14 bases match TRBD2. The germline gives CDR1 MNHEY, CDR2 SMNVEV (reference sequence). Unmatched junction bases numbered 2, after V lost 2 bases and J lost 4 bases. This CDR3 has 16 residues.